This T cell receptor (beta chain) was recorded in a study of CD8 T cells in ankylosing spondylitis. Via MiXCR, TCRdb re-called the 5' RACE reads, giving one row per CDR3 protein. The sample gives about 69,000 distinct CDR3 sequences, approximately 5% of which show up once; over 2% is in the top ten. This clonotype was seen repeatedly, ten times or more. Trimming removed 0 bases at V and 4 bases at J, with 17 bases between. Germline assignment: CDR1 LGHNA and CDR2 YSLEER. The CDR3 is 17 residues long. The receptor's source is a male donor with ankylosing spondylitis or in good health (not recorded which). Sequences were obtained from blood, either unsorted or a sorted T cell fraction (not recorded which). V is TRBV4-3 and J is TRBJ2-3; tentatively, D is TRBD1 (5 bases). CDR3 loop: CASSQDIGQSFPDTQYF. DNA for the CDR3: TGCGCCAGCAGCCAAGATATTGGACAATCTTTCCCAGATACGCAGTATTTT.